These 15 T cell receptor beta chains came from one sample sequenced in a study of vaccination and CD4 T cells after COVID-19. The treatment was: approximately 10-day PBMC culture with coronavirus spike peptide pools or control peptides (ViraFEST assay). An Oncomine TCR Beta short-read assay was used to sequence the DNA from cultured CD4+ T cells. Each CDR3 protein gets one entry after TCRdb re-called the PCR reads with MiXCR. This repertoire shows 10,000 to 11,000 distinct CDR3 sequences, about a quarter found once; its top ten account for 20% to 25%. These TCRs are of unknown antigen specificity. The specimen was CD4+ T cells from blood, cultured in vitro, collected after SARS-CoV-2 vaccination. Receptor source: a human donor who had recovered from COVID-19.

The chain carries TRBV24-1 and TRBJ1-1, with D perhaps TRBD1 (6 bases). This CDR3 contains 14 residues. V gave up 8 bases and J gave up 1 base, with 13 bases separating them. The germline CDR1 and CDR2 sequences are KGHDR and SFDVKD. CDR3 in DNA: TGTGCCACCACCGAGGGGGGGAGGAACACTGAAGCTTTCTTT. Its translation: CATTEGGRNTEAFF.

The sample holds a few counts of this clonotype. Here the CDR3 DNA reads TGTGCCACCAGCAAAGCAGGTCTTTTCAATCAGCCCCAGCATTTT. It yields the protein CATSKAGLFNQPQHF. The chain couples TRBV15 to TRBJ1-5; D is uncertain. Trimming shortened V by 4 bases and J by 3 bases, and 13 bases separated the two germline ends. CDR3 length equals 15 residues. Germline V gives CDR1 LNHNV, CDR2 YYDKDF (reference sequence).

This clonotype showed up just a few times. The chain is built from TRBV2 and TRBJ1-5, with D possibly being TRBD1 (6 bases). In germline, CDR1 is SNHLY, CDR2 FYNNEI. V lost 6 bases and J lost 7, with 10 bases in between. The CDR3 totals 12 residues. CDR3 DNA sequence: TGTGCCAGCAGGGACGACAGGCAGCCCCAGCATTTT. Encoded protein: CASRDDRQPQHF.

This clonotype was counted between two and nine times. The CDR3 DNA reads as TGTGCCAGCAGCTTAGCAGGGCGGGAGGAGACCCAGTACTTC. Amino acids: CASSLAGREETQYF. This chain links TRBV11-1 with TRBJ2-5, with 7 bases matching TRBD2. Per germline, CDR1 SGHAT and CDR2 FQDESV (reference sequence). The CDR3 consists of 14 residues. V lost 0 bases and J lost 5; bases outside the gene matches: 3.

The V call is TRBV28, the J call TRBJ1-1; the D gene is possibly TRBD1 (5 bases). This CDR3 is built from 12 residues. V lost 7 bases and J 6 bases, leaving 12 bases between the germline ends. The germline CDR1 and CDR2 sequences are MDHEN and SYDVKM. CDR3: CASKGPYAEAFF. CDR3 nucleotide sequence: TGTGCCAGCAAGGGGCCGTACGCTGAAGCTTTCTTT.

CDR3 protein: CASRADLTNEQFF. The CDR3 DNA is TGCGCCAGCAGGGCGGACCTGACCAATGAGCAGTTCTTC. The chain is built from TRBV4-3 and TRBJ2-1; no clear D. Trimming took 6 bases from V and 6 from J, leaving 12 bases between them. There are 13 residues in the CDR3. Germline V gene data show CDR1 as LGHNA and CDR2 as YSLEER.

This clonotype ranks as medium-sized. The gene calls are TRBV10-3 and TRBJ2-5; TRBD2 might be the D (7 bases). Trimming cost V 4 bases and J 1 base, with 10 bases left between them. Germline values: CDR1 ENHRY, CDR2 SYGVKD. There are 14 residues in the CDR3. The DNA for the CDR3 is TGTGCCATCAGTGGGGCGGGGGCCCAAGAGACCCAGTACTTC. Amino acids: CAISGAGAQETQYF.

The gene calls are TRBV20-1 and TRBJ1-1; D is ambiguous. From germline, CDR1 is DFQATT and CDR2 SNEGSKA (reference sequence). Trimming removed 0 bases from V and 1 base from J, with 15 bases in between. This CDR3 is built from 16 residues. CDR3 region: CSARDPRDLTNTEAFF. The DNA for the CDR3 is TGCAGTGCTAGAGATCCGAGAGATTTGACGAACACTGAAGCTTTCTTT.

This clonotype is termed medium-sized. V is TRBV28 and J is TRBJ1-1; D not resolved. V shed 1 base and J shed 5 bases, with 17 bases lying between them. CDR1 MDHEN and CDR2 SYDVKM come from the germline V gene. The length of the CDR3 is 16 residues. CDR3 loop: CASSLLGRMGWTEAFF. The CDR3 nucleotides are TGTGCCAGCAGTTTATTAGGGCGGATGGGGTGGACTGAAGCTTTCTTT.

The chain carries TRBV4-1 and TRBJ1-1; D is uncertain. Trimming cost V 1 base and J 4 bases, with 10 bases left between them. CDR3 length equals 14 residues. CDR1 is MGHRA and CDR2 is YSYEKL in the germline V gene. The CDR3 sequence is CASSQGRRSTEAFF. Here the CDR3 DNA reads TGCGCCAGCAGCCAAGGGCGCAGGAGCACTGAAGCTTTCTTT.

This clonotype is deemed medium-sized. The chain has TRBV7-9 and TRBJ2-3; 8 bases are shared with TRBD2. The J segment lost 1 base and the V segment lost 0 bases, leaving 6 bases of the junction unmatched. The length of the CDR3 is 17 residues. From germline, CDR1 is SEHNR and CDR2 FQNEAQ (reference sequence). In DNA form, the CDR3 reads TGTGCCAGCAGCTTAGCTGCGGGGACTAGGCGCACAGATACGCAGTATTTT. Translated: CASSLAAGTRRTDTQYF.

The J gene is TRBJ2-5, the V gene TRBV28; 9 nucleotides agree with TRBD2. The J segment lost 2 bases and the V segment lost 6 bases, leaving 16 bases of the junction unmatched. The germline V gene has CDR1 MDHEN and CDR2 SYDVKM. CDR3 length: 18 amino acids. CDR3 loop: CASSLGSGRSGGQETQYF. In DNA form, the CDR3 reads TGTGCCAGCAGCCTGGGCAGCGGGAGGAGCGGGGGGCAAGAGACCCAGTACTTC. The variable domain in full, with the rest retrieved from reference TRBV28 and TRBJ2-5, is DVKVTQSSRYLVKRTGEKVFLECVQDMDHENMFWYRQDPGLGLRLIYFSYDVKMKEKGDIPEGYSVSREKKERFSLILESASTNQTSMYLCASSLGSGRSGGQETQYFGPGTRLLVL.

The CDR3 DNA is TGTGCCAGCAGCCTTTCGACAGGGGAGGGCACTGAAGCTTTCTTT. Protein: CASSLSTGEGTEAFF. The chain joins TRBV11-3 to TRBJ1-1; 8 positions match TRBD1. The V segment lost 5 bases and the J segment 4 bases; nucleotides outside the gene matches: 9. This CDR3 spans 15 amino acids. From germline, CDR1 is SGHNT and CDR2 YENEEA.

V usage is TRBV28 and J usage is TRBJ2-3; 8 bases align to TRBD2. CDR3 length: 12 amino acids. Looked up from germline, CDR1 is MDHEN and CDR2 is SYDVKM. The CDR3 protein is CATSGSSDTQYF. CDR3 coding DNA: TGTGCTACCAGCGGGAGTTCAGATACGCAGTATTTT.

The rearrangement joins TRBV28 to TRBJ1-5; weak D call: TRBD1 (6 bases). V was cut by 0 bases and J by 1 base, with 16 bases left in between. The CDR3 covers 18 residues. Germline-derived CDR1 and CDR2 are MDHEN and SYDVKM. In nucleotides, the CDR3 is TGTGCCAGCAGTTTATGGGGGGCCGGTGGTGGGAGCAATCAGCCCCAGCATTTT. This codes for CASSLWGAGGGSNQPQHF.